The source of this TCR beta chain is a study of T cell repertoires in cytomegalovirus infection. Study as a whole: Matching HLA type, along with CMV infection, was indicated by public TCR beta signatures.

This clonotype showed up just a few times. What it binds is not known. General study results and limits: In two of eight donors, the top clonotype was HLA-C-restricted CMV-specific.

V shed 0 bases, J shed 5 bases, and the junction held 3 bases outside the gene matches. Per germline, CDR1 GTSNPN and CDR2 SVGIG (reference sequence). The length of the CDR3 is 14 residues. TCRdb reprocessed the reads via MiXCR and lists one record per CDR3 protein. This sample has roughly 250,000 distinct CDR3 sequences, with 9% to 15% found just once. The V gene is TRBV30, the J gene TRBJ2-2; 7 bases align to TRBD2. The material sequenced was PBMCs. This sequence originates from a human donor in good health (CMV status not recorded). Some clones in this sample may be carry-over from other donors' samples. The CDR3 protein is CAWSVGAGTGELFF. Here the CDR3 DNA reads TGTGCCTGGAGTGTAGGAGCGGGAACCGGGGAGCTGTTTTTT.